The present entry profiles one T cell receptor (beta chain) with its context. It lacks a known antigen. No per-base quality is available; no much larger clone lies one base away. The immunoSEQ hsTCRB v3.0 assay was used at survey level resolution to sequence the TRB variable region. The targeted TRB sequencing depth was roughly 35,000-50,000 T-cell genomes per sample. TRB libraries were pooled and sequenced on an Illumina MiSeq using a v3 150-cycle kit. From the authors' description of their analysis: Repertoire analysis was performed in R inside a reproducible Nextflow workflow that covered QC, data transformation and analysis. LymphoSeq2, an R package for exploring AIRR-Seq data, was used to implement the custom analyses. After excluding a handful of samples that yielded fewer than 5000 total TRB sequences, approximately 170 HIV repertoires remained for analysis. Among the 200 or so HIV repertoires that were kept, roughly 58 were collected before ART initiation and some 130 were collected after ART initiation. Repertoires were downsampled to 5000 TRB nucleotide sequences, and summary statistics were averaged over 100 downsampling iterations. TRB sequences were retained for analysis only if CDR3 regions of at least seven amino acids were present. Two measures captured diversity: a Shannon entropy-derived clonality score and the Gini coefficient. Repertoire networks linked the top 5000 CDR3 amino acid sequences whenever two sequences differed by an edit distance of one. Antigen specificity groups and MHC restriction were predicted for TRB CDR3 amino acid sequences with GLIPH2. To flag known associations with CMV, EBV, HIV or tissue antigens, CDR3 amino acid sequences were compared against VDJdb and McPAS-TCR. Pre-ART, post-ART and control groups were compared with Wilcoxon signed-rank tests and Holm-Bonferroni correction. Imported from immuneACCESS, the table was reduced by TCRdb to in-frame sequences with V and J called. These copies leave out some clones; in studies compared against another copy, an unresolved V gene accounts for under half, and the cause of the remainder is not known. D and trimming were read from the DNA, whereas the V and J calls and clone size are those reported in that table. This sample holds roughly 16,000 clones; more than 80% were observed only once. In total, the top ten clones hold about 8.2% of the sample.

Participants were included only if at least one PBMC sample before ART initiation and at least two post-ART samples were available. Treatment was received in the United States of America by all participants with HIV. Before DNA extraction, cryopreserved samples of about 0.95-10 million PBMC were thawed and then washed. At the time of the earliest PBMC sample, participants with HIV were aged between roughly 20 and 60 years. PBMC samples were contributed by each participant from 1-4 timepoints before ART initiation and 2-8 timepoints after ART initiation, with a median of 7 samples. For every participant, serial HIV viral load, CD4+ T-cell count, ART history and demographic data were obtained. Using a Qiagen kit on a QIAcube, genomic DNA was extracted from unsorted PBMC, with samples processed in batches of 12. The sample comes from a study of long-term antiretroviral therapy in people with HIV (dated by TCRdb to the early 2020s). As for the study more broadly: The earliest samples were collected approximately a decade before the 2015 WHO recommendation for immediate ART, a period when ART was typically delayed until CD4 counts fell. A retrospective serial study tested whether changes in peripheral blood TRB repertoire composition and diversity were associated with ART initiation and durable HIV suppression. A total of 192 cryopreserved PBMC samples were contributed to the cohort by 30 adults with confirmed HIV infection, with samples collected serially over a mean of roughly six years (range 1-12). About 35% of the 30 participants with HIV were female. No cross-contamination during QIAcube processing was shown when test extractions of a monoclonal T-cell line were performed alongside approximately 32 polyclonal samples.

Summary of the overall study and its limitations: Because pre-ART samples had limited cell numbers, profiling was done on unsorted PBMC rather than on sorted CD4+ and CD8+ T cells. The samples were dated from the mid-2000s to the late 2010s, and the ART regimens that were used may be less effective than current ART regimens. At every time point, the repertoire was dominated by expanded TRB clones first identified before ART initiation, although this dominance fluctuated and, in many PLHIV, declined after ART. Inferences about post-ART repertoire changes are limited because no data were available on ART adherence, viral resistance or therapy changes. Since PBMC availability was limited, sequencing covered only the TCR beta chain, with no alpha chain pairing. HIV repertoires had narrower CDR3 length ranges than controls, and the network structure suggested an antigen-experienced repertoire that shifted only slightly toward naive after ART. A significant increase in TRB diversity was found to be associated with ART initiation, although TRB diversity was observed to remain significantly below that of transplant donor controls even after long-term ART.

The germline V and J ends show losses of 4 bases and 5 bases respectively, and no gene match explains 12 bases of the junction. The CDR3 starts with the cysteine, ends with the phenylalanine, and has 16 residues. Just CDR3 DNA is preserved here, 48 bases in frame from base 1. In the germline V gene, CDR1 corresponds to SGDLS and CDR2 to YYNGEE. The rearrangement joined TRBV9 to TRBJ2-1, with 7 bases in between that match TRBD1. This specimen consisted of unsorted PBMCs, obtained 0.3 years after starting antiretroviral therapy. This TCR came from a man aged 18-30 years with HIV. This receptor carries the CDR3 CASSPHLGTADNEQFF. In nucleotide form, the sequence is TGTGCCAGCAGCCCACATCTCGGGACAGCAGACAATGAGCAGTTCTTC. With all but the CDR3 taken from the reference TRBV9 and TRBJ2-1 genes, the full variable domain is: DSGVTQTPKHLITATGQRVTLRCSPRSGDLSVYWYQQSLDQGLQFLIQYYNGEERAKGNILERFSAQQFPDLHSELNLSSLELGDSALYFCASSPHLGTADNEQFFGPGTRLTVL.